Listed here are 31 T cell receptor beta chains from one sample, sequenced in a study of blood T cell repertoires in COVID-19. Assay: immunoSEQ multiplex PCR; the TCRdb copy retains only in-frame clones and omits some. The data show approximately 210,000 clones, about four fifths seen once. Material for sequencing was peripheral blood. The origin of the receptors is a woman aged 65 to 85 with active or convalescent COVID-19.

V and J are TRBV5-4 and TRBJ2-3, with 7 bases that match TRBD1. The CDR3 is 15 residues long. Trimming cost V 0 bases and J 2 bases; bases outside gene matches: 3. Per the germline V gene, CDR1 is SGHNT and CDR2 is YYREEE (reference sequence). CDR3 in DNA: TGTGCCAGCAGCTTGGACAGGGGCCCCACAGATACGCAGTATTTT. It translates to CASSLDRGPTDTQYF.

This chain uses TRBV6-5 with TRBJ1-5; D possibly corresponds to TRBD1 (5 bases). V lost 0 bases and J lost 3, with 9 bases in between. This CDR3 comprises 15 residues. Germline V gene sequence: CDR1 MNHEY, CDR2 SVGAGI. Here the CDR3 reads CASSYSSRANQPQHF. In DNA form, the CDR3 reads TGTGCCAGCAGTTACTCGAGCAGGGCCAATCAGCCCCAGCATTTT.

The chain employs TRBV10-1 and TRBJ2-1; 9 bases match TRBD2. This CDR3 spans 18 amino acids. Trimming at V came to 5 bases and at J to 1 base, leaving 12 bases not matched to a gene. Per the germline V gene, CDR1 is WNHNN and CDR2 is SYGVQD (reference sequence). Here the CDR3 reads CASSQAETAGGSYNEQFF. CDR3 bases: TGCGCCAGCAGTCAAGCGGAGACCGCGGGGGGGTCCTACAATGAGCAGTTCTTC.

The gene calls are TRBV10-3 and TRBJ2-7; 10 bases are a match to TRBD2. The trim removed 7 bases at V and 7 bases at J, leaving 13 bases unmatched. Germline values: CDR1 ENHRY, CDR2 SYGVKD. The length of the CDR3 is 15 residues. The CDR3 DNA follows: TGTGCCATCAAAGCGGGAGGGTCTCATTGGGGGGAGCAGTACTTC. Translated: CAIKAGGSHWGEQYF.

This chain connects TRBV19 to TRBJ1-4, with 11 bases lining up with TRBD1. With 5 bases clipped from V and 3 bases from J, the junction kept 8 bases outside the gene matches. The CDR3 loop spans 17 amino acids. The V gene's germline CDR1 is LNHDA and CDR2 SQIVND (reference sequence). The CDR3 here is CASSRPGTGGSNEKLFF. The CDR3, as DNA: TGTGCCAGTAGTCGTCCCGGGACAGGGGGGTCTAATGAAAAACTGTTTTTT.

This sequence joins TRBV5-1 and TRBJ2-7; 7 bases fit TRBD2. Germline trimming cut 4 bases from V and 2 bases from J; bases unmatched to any gene: 9. Germline V gene data show CDR1 as SGHRS and CDR2 as YFSETQ. This CDR3 has 15 residues. The CDR3 region is CASSQSPSGAYEQYF. CDR3 nucleotides: TGCGCCAGCAGCCAGTCTCCTAGCGGCGCCTACGAGCAGTACTTC.

The J gene is TRBJ2-1, the V gene TRBV5-5; 8 bases match TRBD2. CDR3 size: 14 residues. Germline V gene lookup returns CDR1 SGHKS and CDR2 YYEKEE (reference sequence). V dropped 2 bases and J dropped 5; count of bases not matched to a gene: 3. The CDR3 bases are TGTGCCAGCAGCTTACTAGCGGTAGACAATGAGCAGTTCTTC. It codes for CASSLLAVDNEQFF.

J is TRBJ1-1 and V is TRBV7-9; D not resolved. The CDR3 runs to 12 residues. CDR1 and CDR2 (germline): SEHNR, FQNEAQ (reference sequence). Trimming pared 5 bases from V and 3 bases from J, leaving 7 bases between. CDR3 sequence: CASSPGYTEAFF. CDR3 coding DNA: TGTGCCAGCAGCCCGGGGTACACTGAAGCTTTCTTT.

The gene calls are TRBV19 and TRBJ2-5, with TRBD1 as a possible D gene (6 bases). Germline values: CDR1 LNHDA, CDR2 SQIVND (reference sequence). The CDR3 spans 16 residues. Trimming stripped 3 bases from V and 2 bases from J, with 16 bases between. The CDR3 DNA is TGTGCCAGTAGTATCGGTTATACCGGGACACAAGAGACCCAGTACTTC. It translates to CASSIGYTGTQETQYF.

This clone was seen a handful of times. This chain uses TRBV11-2 with TRBJ2-7; the match to TRBD2 covers 7 bases. Trimming took 5 bases from V and 0 from J; bases not matched to a gene: 7. Germline V lookup: CDR1 SGHAT, CDR2 FQNNGV. This CDR3 is built from 15 residues. The CDR3 DNA is TGTGCCAGCAGCCTGACCGGGACTAACTCCTACGAGCAGTACTTC. Translating gives CASSLTGTNSYEQYF.

The rearrangement links TRBV24-1 to TRBJ2-2; 9 bases agree with TRBD1. Per the germline V gene, CDR1 is KGHDR and CDR2 is SFDVKD. The CDR3 consists of 13 residues. V lost 12 bases, J lost 3 bases, and 4 bases stayed unmatched. CDR3 sequence: CAVGTGYTGELFF. CDR3 nucleotide sequence: TGTGCCGTCGGGACAGGGTACACCGGGGAGCTGTTTTTT.

The chain employs TRBV15 and TRBJ2-7; TRBD1 might be the D (7 bases). The CDR3 sequence is 13 residues long. Trimming took off 8 bases at V and 2 bases at J, with 13 bases between the two ends. CDR1 and CDR2 from the germline V gene are LNHNV and YYDKDF (reference sequence). The CDR3 loop is CATRRDSAYEQYF. CDR3 DNA: TGTGCCACCCGGAGGGACAGTGCCTACGAGCAGTACTTC. The full variable domain, completed using reference TRBV15 and TRBJ2-7, is DAMVIQNPRYQVTQFGKPVTLSCSQTLNHNVMYWYQQKSSQAPKLLFHYYDKDFNNEADTPDNFQSRRPNTSFCFLDIRSPGLGDTAMYLCATRRDSAYEQYFGPGTRLTVT.

The V call is TRBV2, the J call TRBJ1-6; maybe TRBD1 (5 bases). The germline V gene has CDR1 SNHLY and CDR2 FYNNEI. This CDR3 has 13 residues. Between the trimmed V and J ends, which lost 4 bases and 8 bases, there was a span of 9 bases. Written as DNA, the CDR3 is TGTGCCAGCAGTGGGGGAGGGGATTCACCCCTCCACTTT. Residues: CASSGGGDSPLHF. Based on the CDR3 plus reference TRBV2 and TRBJ1-6, the full variable domain is EPEVTQTPSHQVTQMGQEVILRCVPISNHLYFYWYRQILGQKVEFLVSFYNNEISEKSEIFDDQFSVERPDGSNFTLKIRSTKLEDSAMYFCASSGGGDSPLHFGNGTRLTVT.

The chain joins TRBV11-2 to TRBJ2-2, with TRBD2 identical over 9 bases. J lost 6 bases, V lost 1 base, and 3 bases had no gene match. Germline V gene sequence: CDR1 SGHAT, CDR2 FQNNGV. The CDR3 is made up of 15 amino acids. CDR3 amino acids: CASSLGTSVAGELFF. The CDR3, as DNA: TGTGCCAGCAGCTTAGGGACTAGCGTTGCCGGGGAGCTGTTTTTT.

This rearrangement joins TRBV19 to TRBJ2-1, with 8 nucleotides matching TRBD1. The CDR3 has 14 residues. The V gene's germline CDR1 is LNHDA and CDR2 SQIVND (reference sequence). V lost 5 bases, J lost 6 bases, and 6 bases stayed unmatched. This chain's CDR3 is CASSSDRERNEQFF. The CDR3 nucleotides read TGTGCCAGTAGTTCGGACAGGGAGCGCAATGAGCAGTTCTTC. Full variable domain (remainder filled in from reference TRBV19 and TRBJ2-1): DGGITQSPKYLFRKEGQNVTLSCEQNLNHDAMYWYRQDPGQGLRLIYYSQIVNDFQKGDIAEGYSVSREKKESFPLTVTSAQKNPTAFYLCASSSDRERNEQFFGPGTRLTVL.

The chain combines TRBV5-1 with TRBJ1-5; possible D gene TRBD1, 5 bases. Germline V gives CDR1 SGHRS, CDR2 YFSETQ. The CDR3 covers 14 residues. The V gene lost 2 bases and the J gene lost 6 bases, with 12 bases spanning the gap. CDR3 bases: TGCGCCAGCAGCTTCGGGGGGGAAGGTCAGCCCCAGCATTTT. This encodes CASSFGGEGQPQHF.

V gene TRBV3-1 (or the pseudogene TRBV3-2) combines with J gene TRBJ2-3; 9 bases agree with TRBD2. CDR3 length: 20 amino acids. J was trimmed by 2 bases and V by 0 bases; bases with no gene match: 15. Per the germline V gene, CDR1 is LGHDT and CDR2 is YNNKEL (reference sequence). Here the CDR3 reads CASSQDGTSSRPFLTDTQYF. Here the CDR3 DNA reads TGTGCCAGCAGCCAAGATGGGACTAGCAGCAGGCCTTTTCTCACAGATACGCAGTATTTT.

The genes are TRBV2 and TRBJ1-5; weak D call: TRBD1 (5 bases). The CDR3 runs 13 residues. CDR1 is SNHLY, CDR2 FYNNEI, per germline. The ends were cut back, 6 bases at V and 4 bases at J, with 10 bases in the middle. CDR3 amino acids: CASSGQVNQPQHF. The CDR3 DNA reads TGTGCCAGCAGCGGACAAGTTAATCAGCCCCAGCATTTT. The full variable domain, completed using reference TRBV2 and TRBJ1-5, is EPEVTQTPSHQVTQMGQEVILRCVPISNHLYFYWYRQILGQKVEFLVSFYNNEISEKSEIFDDQFSVERPDGSNFTLKIRSTKLEDSAMYFCASSGQVNQPQHFGDGTRLSIL.

J is TRBJ2-7 and V is TRBV18; D is unresolved. The germline V gene has CDR1 KGHSH and CDR2 LQKENI. Trimming took 6 bases from V and 0 from J, leaving 15 bases between them. The CDR3 runs to 15 residues. The chain's CDR3 is CASSPTFPSSYEQYF. CDR3 sequence (DNA): TGTGCCAGCTCCCCAACCTTTCCCAGCTCCTACGAGCAGTACTTC.

This sequence joins TRBV5-1 and TRBJ2-3; 9 bases are shared with TRBD2. V lost 1 base to trimming and J lost 4 bases; unmatched junction nucleotides: 7. CDR1 SGHRS and CDR2 YFSETQ come from the germline V gene. This CDR3 comprises 16 residues. CDR3 residues: CASSLPISGRPDTQYF. In DNA, the CDR3 is TGCGCCAGCAGCTTGCCGATCAGCGGGAGGCCAGATACGCAGTATTTT.

The chain has TRBV3-1 (or the pseudogene TRBV3-2) and TRBJ2-1; D is perhaps TRBD1 (5 bases). Germline CDR1 is LGHDT and CDR2 is YNNKEL (reference sequence). The V gene lost 4 bases and the J gene lost 0 bases, with 10 bases spanning the gap. The CDR3 spans 15 residues. The CDR3 reads CASSRTGTSYNEQFF. CDR3 bases: TGTGCCAGCAGCCGAACAGGAACCTCCTACAATGAGCAGTTCTTC.

Notes on this clone: Because the CDR3's place on the DNA is in doubt, the DNA is left out and the CDR3 is given as listed by TCRdb. The chain employs TRBV24-1 and TRBJ2-1; the table's D call TRBD1 went unverified against the DNA. The CDR3 has 18 residues if both end residues are counted. The germline gives CDR1 KGHDR, CDR2 SFDVKD. The CDR3 region is CATSDFGEGRGLNHEQFF.

The chain is built from TRBV6-5 and TRBJ2-7, with TRBD2 identical over 12 bases. CDR3 length: 15 residues. After removal of 5 bases from V and 1 base from J, the junction contained 3 bases not matched to a gene. Germline V gene lookup returns CDR1 MNHEY and CDR2 SVGAGI. The CDR3 loop is CASSPGTSGSYEQYF. CDR3 sequence (DNA): TGTGCCAGCAGTCCCGGGACTAGCGGGTCCTACGAGCAGTACTTC.

The chain has TRBV6-1 and TRBJ2-7, with a tentative D call TRBD2 (5 bases). Germline values: CDR1 MNHNS, CDR2 SASEGT. The CDR3 is 15 residues long. V was shortened by 0 bases and J by 0 bases, with 9 bases between the two germline ends. CDR3 sequence reads: CASSEAPGSSYEQYF. CDR3 in DNA: TGTGCCAGCAGTGAAGCGCCGGGGAGCTCCTACGAGCAGTACTTC.

This chain joins TRBV6-5 and TRBJ1-2; TRBD1 might be the D (5 bases). Germline V gene data show CDR1 as MNHEY and CDR2 as SVGAGI. This CDR3 contains 11 residues. V was cut by 4 bases and J by 7 bases, with 7 bases left in between. The CDR3 DNA reads TGTGCCAGCAGTTCAGGGTCTGGCTACACCTTC. Protein: CASSSGSGYTF.

This clone was detected only once. The chain joins TRBV6-5 to TRBJ1-5; D remains ambiguous. This CDR3 contains 14 residues. V shed 0 bases and J shed 4 bases, with 7 bases lying between them. Per the germline V gene, CDR1 is MNHEY and CDR2 is SVGAGI. The CDR3 DNA sequence: TGTGCCAGCAGTTACTCCCCCGGGAATCAGCCCCAGCATTTT. It yields the protein CASSYSPGNQPQHF.

The chain's CDR3 is CASSSGQSSYNEQFF. The CDR3 nucleotides are TGTGCCAGCAGCTCCGGACAGAGCTCCTACAATGAGCAGTTCTTC. The chain combines TRBV7-2 with TRBJ2-1, with D perhaps matching TRBD1 (6 bases). Trimming took off 4 bases at V and 0 bases at J, with 10 bases between the two ends. The CDR3 has 15 residues. In germline, CDR1 is SGHTA, CDR2 FQGNSA.

This rearrangement joins TRBV9 to TRBJ2-3, with D possibly being TRBD2 (5 bases). The CDR3 is 16 amino acids. V lost 0 bases and J lost 4, with 15 bases in between. CDR1 is SGDLS and CDR2 is YYNGEE in the germline V gene. The CDR3 DNA reads as TGTGCCAGCAGCGTAGGGCTAGCCCCGGCGGCAGATACGCAGTATTTT. Its protein product is CASSVGLAPAADTQYF.

This clone was found a few times. The V gene is TRBV29-1, the J gene TRBJ2-5; TRBD2 might be the D (5 bases). CDR3 length: 13 amino acids. In germline, CDR1 is SQVTM, CDR2 ANQGSEA. V was cut by 7 bases and J by 2 bases, with 14 bases left in between. CDR3: CSGMWENQETQYF. CDR3 DNA: TGCAGCGGGATGTGGGAGAATCAAGAGACCCAGTACTTC.

The chain has TRBV6-1 and TRBJ2-5; TRBD2 agrees at 8 bases. The junction had 9 bases not matched to a gene; V was cut back by 2 bases and J by 1 base. Germline lookup yields CDR1 MNHNS and CDR2 SASEGT. The CDR3 spans 17 residues. The CDR3 DNA reads TGTGCCAGCAGTGAACTCCTGGGCGGGAGGAGCCAAGAGACCCAGTACTTC. Translation: CASSELLGGRSQETQYF.

The rearrangement uses TRBV10-1 and TRBJ2-6; D possibly corresponds to TRBD2 (6 bases). V was clipped by 8 bases and J by 0 bases, with 17 bases between them. The germline V gene encodes CDR1 WNHNN and CDR2 SYGVQD (reference sequence). This CDR3 spans 17 amino acids. This chain's CDR3 is CASGGEARPSGANVLTF. The CDR3 DNA reads TGCGCCAGCGGTGGGGAGGCACGACCCTCTGGGGCCAACGTCCTGACTTTC.